This paragraph reports one TCR beta chain. The CDR3 is made up of 16 amino acids. Germline trimming cut 4 bases from V and 4 bases from J; bases unmatched to any gene: 12. Germline V gives CDR1 SGHTA, CDR2 FQGNSA. This entry comes from a study of blood T cell repertoires in COVID-19. Original data processing: For nucleated cells, counts were estimated from reference gene primer amplification. This table comes from immunoSEQ multiplex PCR, and its TCRdb copy is limited to in-frame clones, with some not included. V and J calls and clone size are given by that table; D and trimming were obtained from the DNA. The data show hundreds of thousands of clones, approximately 83% seen once.

The receptor's source is a woman aged 50 to 65 who had been exposed to COVID-19. The V call is TRBV7-2, the J call TRBJ1-1; 7 bases line up with TRBD1. The sequenced sample was PBMCs or T cells enriched from blood (not recorded which). The CDR3 region has the DNA TGTGCCAGCAGCTCCAATACAGGGGTGCGGGGCACTGAAGCTTTCTTT. This translates into CASSSNTGVRGTEAFF.